This T cell receptor beta chain stems from a study of cytotoxic CD8 clonotypes in ibrutinib-treated CLL. Whole-study context: After a median of around six years, roughly 14 patients stayed remitted and approximately twelve progressed; responses had been partial in roughly 25 and complete in 2. On average, each sample had roughly 260,000 productive templates and more than 75,000 productive rearrangements.

Clones were sequenced by immunoSEQ multiplex PCR, and TCRdb holds only the in-frame ones, with some missing. The table shows approximately 140,000 clones, with 70% to 80% occurring only once. The CDR3 has 16 amino acids. CDR1 is SGHAT, CDR2 FQNNGV, per germline. Trimming at V came to 3 bases and at J to 4 bases, leaving 6 bases not matched to a gene. The origin of this receptor is a human donor with chronic lymphocytic leukemia. The chain joins TRBV11-2 to TRBJ2-2; 9 bases agree with TRBD1. Material: PBMCs, obtained after 12 months of ibrutinib treatment. This CDR3 is CASSFGTGTITGELFF. In nucleotides, the CDR3 is TGTGCCAGCAGCTTCGGGACAGGGACAATCACCGGGGAGCTGTTTTTT. Complete variable domain (other parts from reference TRBV11-2 and TRBJ2-2): EAGVAQSPRYKIIEKRQSVAFWCNPISGHATLYWYQQILGQGPKLLIQFQNNGVVDDSQLPKDRFSAERLKGVDSTLKIQPAKLEDSAVYLCASSFGTGTITGELFFGEGSRLTVL.